These 4 T cell receptor beta chains were sequenced from one sample in a study of T cell responses to AZD1222 COVID-19 vaccine. The data were produced by immunoSEQ multiplex PCR, yet TCRdb's version contains in-frame clones alone and is incomplete. The sample has 95,000 to 150,000 clones, over 85% seen once. The sample in question was peripheral blood, obtained on day 0 of AZD1222 vaccination. The receptor source for this set is an adult in good health.

The rearrangement joins TRBV30 to TRBJ2-7; D might be TRBD1 (5 bases). Germline values: CDR1 GTSNPN, CDR2 SVGIG (reference sequence). The CDR3 is 14 amino acids. The V gene lost 4 bases and the J gene lost 4 bases, with 17 bases spanning the gap. The CDR3 region is CAWKLGVMTYEQYF. CDR3 nucleotides: TGTGCCTGGAAGTTAGGGGTAATGACATACGAGCAGTACTTC.

V usage is TRBV30 and J usage is TRBJ1-2, with TRBD1 matching 8 bases. This CDR3 has 12 amino acids. V lost 2 bases to trimming and J lost 10 bases; unmatched junction nucleotides: 6. Germline V gene data show CDR1 as GTSNPN and CDR2 as SVGIG (reference sequence). The CDR3, as DNA: TGTGCCTGGAGTAGGGACAGGAGCTCCTACACCTTC. The encoded protein is CAWSRDRSSYTF.

The gene calls are TRBV7-8 and TRBJ1-4; no reliable D call. Germline loops: CDR1 SGHVS, CDR2 FQNEAQ. Trimming took 4 bases from V and 8 from J, leaving 11 bases between them. This CDR3 has 13 residues. CDR3: CASSSGGGEKLFF. The CDR3 DNA reads as TGTGCCAGCAGCTCCGGCGGAGGGGAAAAACTGTTTTTT. Combining the CDR3 with reference TRBV7-8 and TRBJ1-4 gives the whole variable domain GAGVSQSPRYKVAKRGQDVALRCDPISGHVSLFWYQQALGQGPEFLTYFQNEAQLDKSGLPSDRFFAERPEGSVSTLKIQRTQQEDSAVYLCASSSGGGEKLFFGSGTQLSVL.

The rearrangement uses TRBV11-3 and TRBJ1-1; D unresolved. V gave up 5 bases and J gave up 1 base, with 8 bases separating them. Germline V gene sequence: CDR1 SGHNT, CDR2 YENEEA. The CDR3 has 13 amino acids. Written as DNA, the CDR3 is TGTGCCAGCAGCAAAACAGAGAACACTGAAGCTTTCTTT. It specifies CASSKTENTEAFF. Supplemented by reference TRBV11-3 and TRBJ1-1, the full variable domain reads EAGVVQSPRYKIIEKKQPVAFWCNPISGHNTLYWYLQNLGQGPELLIRYENEEAVDDSQLPKDRFSAERLKGVDSTLKIQPAELGDSAVYLCASSKTENTEAFFGQGTRLTVV.